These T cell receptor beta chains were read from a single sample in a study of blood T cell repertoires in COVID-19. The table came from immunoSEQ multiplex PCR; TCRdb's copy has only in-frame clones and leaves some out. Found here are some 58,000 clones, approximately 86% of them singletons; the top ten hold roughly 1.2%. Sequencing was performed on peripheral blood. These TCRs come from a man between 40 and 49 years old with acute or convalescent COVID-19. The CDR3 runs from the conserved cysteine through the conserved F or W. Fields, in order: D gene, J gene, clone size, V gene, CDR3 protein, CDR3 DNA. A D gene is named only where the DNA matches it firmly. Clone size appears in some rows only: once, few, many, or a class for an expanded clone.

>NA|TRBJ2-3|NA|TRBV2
CASSKDSRYTDTQYF
TGTGCCAGCTCCAAGGACAGCCGGTACACAGATACGCAGTATTTT
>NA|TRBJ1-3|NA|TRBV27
CASSLMSGEGTIYF
TGTGCCAGCAGTTTGATGTCAGGGGAAGGCACCATATATTTT
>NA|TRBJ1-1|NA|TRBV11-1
CASSLRNTEAFF
TGTGCCAGCAGCTTGCGAAACACTGAAGCTTTCTTT
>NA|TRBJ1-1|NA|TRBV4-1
CASRPPGTRNTEAFF
TGCGCCAGCAGGCCCCCCGGGACAAGGAACACTGAAGCTTTCTTT
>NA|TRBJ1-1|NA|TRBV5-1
CASTREGTEAFF
TGCGCCAGCACCAGAGAGGGAACTGAAGCTTTCTTT
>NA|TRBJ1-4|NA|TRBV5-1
CASSPDSQATNEKLFF
TGCGCCAGCAGCCCGGACAGTCAAGCAACTAATGAAAAACTGTTTTTT
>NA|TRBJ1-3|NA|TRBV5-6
CASSLGGARSHF
TGTGCCAGCAGCTTAGGGGGGGCGCGGAGTCATTTT
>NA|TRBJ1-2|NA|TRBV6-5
CASSKREVRYGYTF
TGTGCCAGTTCAAAGCGAGAGGTTCGCTATGGCTACACCTTC
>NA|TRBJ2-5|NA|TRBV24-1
CATSDSMGGRAQETQYF
TGTGCCACCAGTGATTCCATGGGCGGCAGGGCACAAGAGACCCAGTACTTC
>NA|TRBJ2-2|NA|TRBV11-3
CASTANTGELFF
TGTGCCAGCACTGCGAACACCGGGGAGCTGTTTTTT
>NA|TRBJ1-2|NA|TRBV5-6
CASSPDVASSGYTF
TGTGCCAGCAGCCCAGACGTAGCATCGAGTGGCTACACCTTC
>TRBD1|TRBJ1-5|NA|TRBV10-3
CAISGDRGGNQPQHF
TGTGCCATCAGTGGGGACAGGGGCGGGAATCAGCCCCAGCATTTT
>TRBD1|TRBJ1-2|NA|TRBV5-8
CASTWTGDLVAGYTF
TGTGCCAGCACCTGGACAGGGGACCTCGTGGCCGGCTACACCTTC
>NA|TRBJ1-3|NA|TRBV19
CASSISQVSGNTIYF
TGTGCCAGTAGTATATCACAGGTCTCTGGAAACACCATATATTTT
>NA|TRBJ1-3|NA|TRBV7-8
CASSLGPGMTGNTIYF
TGTGCCAGCAGCTTAGGGCCCGGGATGACTGGAAACACCATATATTTT
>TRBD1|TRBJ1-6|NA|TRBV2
CASSSTYRGNSPLHF
TGTGCCAGCAGTTCGACTTACAGGGGTAATTCACCCCTCCACTTT
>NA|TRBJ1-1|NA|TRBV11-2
CASSLVIPGEAFF
TGTGCCAGCAGCTTAGTGATCCCAGGTGAAGCTTTCTTT
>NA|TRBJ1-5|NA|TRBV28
CASSWEGRPQHF
TGTGCCAGCAGCTGGGAGGGGAGGCCCCAGCATTTT
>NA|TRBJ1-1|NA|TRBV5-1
CASSGDNLNTEAFF
TGCGCCAGCAGCGGGGACAACCTGAACACTGAAGCTTTCTTT
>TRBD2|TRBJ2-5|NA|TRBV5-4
CASSPGGLAGLQETQYF
TGTGCCAGCAGCCCGGGGGGACTAGCGGGCCTCCAAGAGACCCAGTACTTC
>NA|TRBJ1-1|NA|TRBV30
CAWRYRGRGRNTEAFF
TGTGCCTGGAGGTATCGGGGTCGGGGTAGGAACACTGAAGCTTTCTTT
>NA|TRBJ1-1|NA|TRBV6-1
CASSDRWANTEAFF
TGTGCCAGCAGTGATCGTTGGGCAAACACTGAAGCTTTCTTT
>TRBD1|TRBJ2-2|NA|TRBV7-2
CASSLIPLGQGSFGELFF
TGTGCCAGCAGCTTAATTCCTCTCGGACAGGGGTCGTTCGGGGAGCTGTTTTTT
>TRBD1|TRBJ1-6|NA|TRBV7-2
CASSALSGTGNSPLHF
TGTGCCAGCAGCGCCTTATCCGGGACAGGGAATTCACCCCTCCACTTT
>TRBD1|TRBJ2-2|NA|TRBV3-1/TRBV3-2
CASSHGQGYTGELFF
TGTGCCAGCAGCCACGGACAGGGCTACACCGGGGAGCTGTTTTTT
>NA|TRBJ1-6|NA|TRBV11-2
CASSLARDSPLHF
TGTGCCAGCAGCTTAGCGCGGGATTCACCCCTCCACTTT
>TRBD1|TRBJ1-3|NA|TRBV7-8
CASSPTLQGTTGNTIYF
TGTGCCAGCAGCCCTACCCTACAGGGGACGACTGGAAACACCATATATTTT
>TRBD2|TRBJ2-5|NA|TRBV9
CASSVESSGGPLQETQYF
TGTGCCAGCAGCGTAGAGAGTAGCGGGGGGCCACTTCAAGAGACCCAGTACTTC
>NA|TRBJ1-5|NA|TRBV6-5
CASKGGFSNQPQHF
TGTGCCAGCAAAGGAGGATTTAGCAATCAGCCCCAGCATTTT
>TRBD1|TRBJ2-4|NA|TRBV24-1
CATSDSGTAWDIQYF
TGTGCCACCAGTGACTCCGGGACAGCCTGGGACATTCAGTACTTC
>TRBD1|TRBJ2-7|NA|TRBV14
CASSPHDRADEQYF
TGTGCCAGCAGCCCGCACGACAGGGCGGACGAGCAGTACTTC
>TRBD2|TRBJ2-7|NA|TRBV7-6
CASSSLAGGQHEQYF
TGTGCCAGCAGCTCTCTAGCGGGGGGGCAACACGAGCAGTACTTC
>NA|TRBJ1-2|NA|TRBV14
CASSPQRFTDPSYYGYTF
TGTGCCAGCAGCCCTCAAAGATTCACAGACCCTTCCTACTATGGCTACACCTTC
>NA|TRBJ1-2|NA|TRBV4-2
CASRPEENYGYTF
TGTGCCAGCAGGCCCGAGGAGAACTATGGCTACACCTTC
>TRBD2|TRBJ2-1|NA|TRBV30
CAWGVTWTSGGLHEQFF
TGTGCCTGGGGAGTGACTTGGACTAGCGGGGGCTTACATGAGCAGTTCTTC
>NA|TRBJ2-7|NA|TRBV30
CAWSVSRVINEQYF
TGTGCCTGGAGTGTAAGCAGGGTAATTAACGAGCAGTACTTC
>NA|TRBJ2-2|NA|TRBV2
CASSEGRNTGELFF
TGTGCCAGCAGTGAGGGCAGGAACACCGGGGAGCTGTTTTTT
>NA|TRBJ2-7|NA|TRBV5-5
CASSFTMATYEQYF
TGTGCCAGCAGTTTCACGATGGCCACCTACGAGCAGTACTTC
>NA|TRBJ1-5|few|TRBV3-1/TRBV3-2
CASSRGDQPQHF
TGTGCCAGCAGCCGGGGGGATCAGCCCCAGCATTTT
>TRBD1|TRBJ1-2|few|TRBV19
CASSAGTGRTNYGYTF
TGTGCCAGTAGTGCCGGGACAGGGCGGACTAACTATGGCTACACCTTC
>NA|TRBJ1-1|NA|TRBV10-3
CAISERDINKAFF
TGTGCCATCAGTGAGCGGGACATCAACAAAGCTTTCTTT
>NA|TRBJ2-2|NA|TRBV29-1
CSTQGSGELFF
TGCAGCACCCAGGGGTCCGGGGAGCTGTTTTTT
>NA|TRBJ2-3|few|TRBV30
CAWSVSGSIDTQYF
TGTGCCTGGAGTGTAAGCGGTTCTATAGATACGCAGTATTTT
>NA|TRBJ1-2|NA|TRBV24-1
CATSGTNYGYTF
TGTGCCACCTCGGGGACTAACTATGGCTACACCTTC
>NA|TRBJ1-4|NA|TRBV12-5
CASGFKPGELFF
TGTGCTAGTGGTTTTAAACCAGGGGAACTGTTTTTT
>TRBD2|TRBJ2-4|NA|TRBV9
CASSADPLAGGKNIQYF
TGTGCCAGCAGCGCGGATCCACTAGCGGGGGGTAAAAACATTCAGTACTTC
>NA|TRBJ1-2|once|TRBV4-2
CASSRSVSRGYNYGYTF
TGTGCCAGCAGCCGGTCAGTAAGTAGGGGGTACAACTATGGCTACACCTTC
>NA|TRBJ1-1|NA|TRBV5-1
CASSREGQGTEAFF
TGCGCCAGCAGTCGAGAGGGTCAAGGCACTGAAGCTTTCTTT
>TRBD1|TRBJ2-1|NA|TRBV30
CAWSAGGGRSNEQFF
TGTGCCTGGAGCGCAGGGGGCGGAAGGTCTAATGAGCAGTTCTTC
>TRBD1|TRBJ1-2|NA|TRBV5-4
CASSLRGTGDYGYTF
TGTGCCAGCAGCTTAAGGGGTACAGGGGACTATGGCTACACCTTC